Listed here is a single TCR beta chain. This clonotype was counted only a few times. Its antigen remains undetermined. Base qualities are not provided; no much larger clone lies one nucleotide away. The library was obtained by multiplex PCR. Sequenced on an Illumina HiSeq 4000. To build TCR beta libraries, CDR3 regions were amplified by Arm-PCR using iRepertoire HTBI primers. Gel purification was performed on PCR products prior to sequencing. For the original study's pipeline: Across samples, 60 to 75 TRBV and 13 to 15 TRBJ segments were identified and used for gene usage analysis of CDR3 amino acid clonotypes. Filtered high-quality paired reads were merged into contigs using COPE and FqMerger. Contigs were aligned with BLAST to IMGT TRBV, TRBD and TRBJ reference genes, and CDR3 was defined per IMGT. Any clonotype with a frequency above 0.1% was counted as a highly expanded clone. Shannon entropy served as the measure of repertoire diversity, while the Gini coefficient captured V-J evenness. A clonotype found in more than one individual was treated as public. TCRdb reprocessing: public reads trimmed at Q25 with fastp, clones called with MiXCR, in-frame beta chains kept. Rows are unified per CDR3 protein, each entry keeping the most common DNA and genes. The V and J calls follow TCRdb's processing rather than the paper's. The sample records around 400,000 distinct CDR3 sequences, about 14% of which are singletons. Clones ranked in the top ten supply 20% to 25% of the sample.

Its CDR3 holds 16 amino acids, cysteine through phenylalanine. Only the CDR3 DNA stays, 48 bases, in frame from base 1. CDR1 and CDR2, per the germline V gene, are SGHRS and YFSETQ. V ends up 3 bases short and J 4 bases short, with an unmatched junction base count of 5. This record comes from a study of regulatory T cells in long-lasting Graves disease listed by TCRdb under 2021. About the investigation overall: Newly diagnosed Graves' disease patients had taken antithyroid drugs for less than 3 months. Patients with persistent Graves' disease were compared with patients with newly diagnosed Graves' disease using TCR sequencing and RNA sequencing of peripheral blood. The study was conducted in China and was registered as a clinical trial. A total of roughly 35 samples underwent TCR sequencing: about 13 from persistent and roughly 20 from newly diagnosed Graves' disease patients.

Study-wide findings and limitations: The small sample size was acknowledged by the authors as a limitation that may reduce accuracy. Preferential use of TRBV28, TRBJ1-2 and TRBJ2-5 was observed in persistent disease, whereas TRBV20-1 and TRBJ2-1 were favored in newly diagnosed disease. Patients with persistent disease shared more public clonotypes (fewer than 3,000) than newly diagnosed patients did (more than 900). Compared with newly diagnosed patients, persistent Graves' disease patients had lower TCR Shannon entropy and fewer highly expanded clones, which suggests clonal expansion. The study examined only peripheral blood because the primary lesion, thyroid tissue, could not be accessed. Only the TCR beta chain was sequenced and analyzed.

The time point label of this sample denotes: newly diagnosed GD, antithyroid drugs for less than 3 months. RNA was extracted from PBMCs in TRIzol for both TCR sequencing and RNA sequencing. Graves' disease was diagnosed according to American Thyroid Association guidelines. Patients for the study were recruited at an endocrinology department in Xi'an, China. Each patient gave approximately 8.8 milliliters of peripheral blood, collected in an EDTA anticoagulant tube. Ficoll Paque Plus density gradient separation was used to isolate PBMCs, and no additional T cell sorting was done. RNA quality was checked with an Agilent 2100 Bioanalyzer and agarose gel, and concentration with a NanoDrop 2000.

In this chain, TRBV5-1 is recombined with TRBJ2-6; TRBD1 agrees with 9 junctional bases. The source is a female donor with Graves disease. Here the sequenced sample was peripheral blood mononuclear cells (PBMCs), taken at new diagnosis, from a patient treated with antithyroid drugs. The nucleotide sequence reads as follows: TGCGCCAGCAGCTCACAGGGGGCGTCAGGGGCCAACGTCCTGACTTTC. This codes for CASSSQGASGANVLTF.